These 3 T cell receptor beta chains came from one sample sequenced in a study of OX40 agonist ivuxolimab in advanced cancers. The method was immunoSEQ multiplex PCR; TCRdb's version includes in-frame clones alone and lacks a portion of them. The sample records 100,000 or so clones, roughly 95% being singletons. The sequences come from CD4+ or CD8+ T cells sorted from blood, collected in a trial of the OX40 agonist ivuxolimab. These receptors were obtained from an adult with an advanced solid tumor such as melanoma, head and neck, liver or kidney cancer.

The gene calls are TRBV7-8 and TRBJ2-1; tentative D call: TRBD1 (5 bases). V lost 4 bases to trimming and J lost 3 bases, with 7 bases between them. The CDR3 length is 13 residues. CDR1 SGHVS and CDR2 FQNEAQ come from the germline V gene. The CDR3 bases are TGTGCCAGCAGCTCAGGGCTCTACAATGAGCAGTTCTTC. This gives the protein CASSSGLYNEQFF.

The chain uses TRBV5-5 and TRBJ2-2; possibly TRBD2 for D (6 bases). Trimming left V 0 bases short and J 6 bases short, with 9 bases between. CDR3 length: 14 residues. CDR1 and CDR2 (germline): SGHKS, YYEKEE (reference sequence). CDR3 amino acids: CASSLVREAGELFF. In DNA form, the CDR3 reads TGTGCCAGCAGCTTGGTTAGGGAGGCCGGGGAGCTGTTTTTT. Using reference TRBV5-5 and TRBJ2-2 for the parts outside the CDR3, the full variable domain is DAGVTQSPTHLIKTRGQQVTLRCSPISGHKSVSWYQQVLGQGPQFIFQYYEKEERGRGNFPDRFSARQFPNYSSELNVNALLLGDSALYLCASSLVREAGELFFGEGSRLTVL.

The V gene is TRBV4-3, the J gene TRBJ2-3, with 11 bases matching TRBD2. The CDR3 runs to 16 residues. The junction had 6 bases not matched to a gene; V was cut back by 3 bases and J by 4 bases. CDR1 and CDR2 (germline): LGHNA, YSLEER. The CDR3 loop reads CASSQHLAGGSDTQYF. CDR3 nucleotide sequence: TGCGCCAGCAGCCAGCATCTAGCGGGAGGATCAGATACGCAGTATTTT.